Each of the 11 T cell receptor beta chains below was sequenced from the same sample in a study of cytomegalovirus exposure and HLA in healthy donors. Here immunoSEQ multiplex PCR was the method, and the copy in TCRdb shows in-frame clones only, minus some. Counted here are about 58,000 clones, 90% occurring once; the ten biggest clones make up more than 1%. Material for sequencing was PBMCs. The receptors were sampled from a man aged 18 to 29 in good health and CMV-seronegative.

The chain joins TRBV30 to TRBJ2-1, with 7 bases matching TRBD2. V shed 2 bases and J 9 bases; nucleotides not matched to a gene: 7. The CDR3 has 13 amino acids. Germline CDR1 and CDR2: GTSNPN and SVGIG (reference sequence). The CDR3 coding sequence is TGTGCCTGGAGTTGGGAGGGCCAGGGTGAGCAGTTCTTC. This encodes CAWSWEGQGEQFF.

The rearrangement uses TRBV27 and TRBJ2-7; 7 bases match TRBD2. This CDR3 region has 12 residues. With V trimmed by 8 bases and J by 1 base, 2 bases remained unmatched. Germline V gives CDR1 MNHEY, CDR2 SMNVEV (reference sequence). The CDR3 sequence: CASGGSSYEQYF. CDR3 bases: TGTGCCAGCGGCGGGAGTTCCTACGAGCAGTACTTC.

The rearrangement uses TRBV7-3 and TRBJ2-3; 10 positions match TRBD2. CDR1 and CDR2 (germline): SGHTA, FQGTGA. The CDR3 spans 18 residues. The V and J ends lost 2 bases and 2 bases, in that order; junction bases with no gene match: 10. Here the CDR3 reads CASSLRALAGVITDTQYF. CDR3 sequence (DNA): TGTGCCAGCAGCTTACGGGCGCTAGCGGGAGTTATCACAGATACGCAGTATTTT. Looking up the rest from reference TRBV7-3 and TRBJ2-3 gives the full variable domain: GAGVSQTPSNKVTEKGKYVELRCDPISGHTALYWYRQSLGQGPEFLIYFQGTGAADDSGLPNDRFFAVRPEGSVSTLKIQRTERGDSAVYLCASSLRALAGVITDTQYFGPGTRLTVL.

The chain uses TRBV19 and TRBJ2-7; 12 bases are shared with TRBD1. The V and J ends lost 5 bases and 6 bases, in that order; junction bases with no gene match: 11. Germline V gives CDR1 LNHDA, CDR2 SQIVND (reference sequence). CDR3 length equals 16 residues. The CDR3 sequence is CASSRSGTGGTFEQYF. In nucleotides, the CDR3 is TGTGCCAGTAGTCGTTCCGGGACAGGGGGCACATTCGAGCAGTACTTC.

V is TRBV18 and J is TRBJ1-3; D gene uncertain. V dropped 3 bases and J dropped 8 bases, with 11 bases sitting between them. The CDR3 has 13 amino acids. Germline V gene data show CDR1 as KGHSH and CDR2 as LQKENI. The CDR3 region is CASSPKNRDTIYF. In DNA, the CDR3 is TGTGCCAGCTCACCCAAAAACCGAGACACCATATATTTT.

The genes are TRBV5-4 and TRBJ2-1; 7 bases match TRBD2. This CDR3 region has 15 residues. J lost 6 bases, V lost 3 bases, and 9 bases had no gene match. Per germline, CDR1 SGHNT and CDR2 YYREEE (reference sequence). The CDR3 DNA sequence: TGTGCCAGCAGCTCTGGACTAGGCGTGGCCAATGAGCAGTTCTTC. Translating gives CASSSGLGVANEQFF.

The chain joins TRBV28 to TRBJ2-5; 7 nucleotides agree with TRBD1. Germline lookup yields CDR1 MDHEN and CDR2 SYDVKM. This CDR3 is 13 amino acids long. V trimming: 5 bases; J trimming: 9 bases; junction bases outside the gene matches: 9. CDR3 nucleotide sequence: TGTGCCAGCAGTGGGGACAGCTTAGGGGCCCAGTACTTC. Its translation: CASSGDSLGAQYF. Complete variable domain (other parts from reference TRBV28 and TRBJ2-5): DVKVTQSSRYLVKRTGEKVFLECVQDMDHENMFWYRQDPGLGLRLIYFSYDVKMKEKGDIPEGYSVSREKKERFSLILESASTNQTSMYLCASSGDSLGAQYFGPGTRLLVL.

This chain links TRBV5-1 with TRBJ2-4, with 9 bases aligning to TRBD2. Germline assignment: CDR1 SGHRS and CDR2 YFSETQ. V lost 3 bases, J lost 5 bases, and 27 bases stayed unmatched. The CDR3 is 22 residues long. CDR3 bases: TGCGCCAGCAGCTGGGGAGATCCGGGACTTAGCGGGAGTTTGGCGTCACAAAACATTCAGTACTTC. Amino acids: CASSWGDPGLSGSLASQNIQYF.

The chain uses TRBV19 and TRBJ1-2; 9 bases line up with TRBD1. V trimming: 3 bases; J trimming: 6 bases; junction bases outside the gene matches: 5. The CDR3 runs to 14 residues. Per the germline V gene, CDR1 is LNHDA and CDR2 is SQIVND (reference sequence). The CDR3 reads CASSMRTGDHGYTF. In DNA form, the CDR3 reads TGTGCCAGTAGTATGCGGACAGGGGACCATGGCTACACCTTC.

This clone occurred once. This chain uses TRBV28 with TRBJ2-7; D not resolved. V lost 5 bases and J lost 6, with 11 bases in between. The CDR3 is 12 residues long. Looked up from germline, CDR1 is MDHEN and CDR2 is SYDVKM. CDR3 loop: CASSPTLVEQYF. The DNA for the CDR3 is TGTGCCAGCAGTCCTACTCTCGTCGAGCAGTACTTC.

The chain joins TRBV18 to TRBJ2-5; no definite D call. Germline V gives CDR1 KGHSH, CDR2 LQKENI. Between the trimmed V and J ends, which lost 5 bases and 5 bases, there was a span of 9 bases. CDR3 length equals 12 residues. The CDR3: CASSEVSETQYF. For the CDR3, the DNA is TGTGCCAGCTCAGAGGTATCTGAGACCCAGTACTTC. The full variable domain, its missing parts supplied by reference TRBV18 and TRBJ2-5, is NAGVMQNPRHLVRRRGQEARLRCSPMKGHSHVYWYRQLPEEGLKFMVYLQKENIIDESGMPKERFSAEFPKEGPSILRIQQVVRGDSAAYFCASSEVSETQYFGPGTRLLVL.